Shown below are 23 T cell receptor beta chains from a single sample sequenced in a study of blood T cell repertoires in COVID-19. The table came from immunoSEQ multiplex PCR; TCRdb's copy has only in-frame clones and leaves some out. In the table there are hundreds of thousands of clones, over 75% of which are singletons. Source material: peripheral blood. The receptors here all came from a human donor in a cohort sampled during active COVID-19.

This clone was picked up a small number of times. The chain links TRBV5-1 to TRBJ2-7, with D perhaps matching TRBD2 (5 bases). This CDR3 comprises 14 residues. Germline V gene data show CDR1 as SGHRS and CDR2 as YFSETQ. V shed 3 bases and J shed 2 bases, with 12 bases lying between them. The CDR3 DNA sequence: TGCGCCAGCAGCTGGAGCGGCCCCACCTACGAGCAGTACTTC. This translates into CASSWSGPTYEQYF.

This clone was seen more than once but under ten times. V usage is TRBV19 and J usage is TRBJ1-5; 7 nucleotides line up with TRBD1. Germline V gives CDR1 LNHDA, CDR2 SQIVND (reference sequence). The CDR3 loop spans 15 amino acids. Unmatched junction bases numbered 9, after V lost 5 bases and J lost 5 bases. CDR3 nucleotide sequence: TGTGCCAGTAGTGGGGCACAGGGGCTCGATCAGCCCCAGCATTTT. Its protein product is CASSGAQGLDQPQHF.

This chain joins TRBV2 and TRBJ2-7, with D perhaps TRBD2 (5 bases). The V end was cut by 1 base, the J end by 0 bases, with 10 bases between. The CDR3 consists of 15 residues. Germline V gene lookup returns CDR1 SNHLY and CDR2 FYNNEI. CDR3 protein: CASSEGGQLSYEQYF. Here the CDR3 DNA reads TGTGCCAGCAGTGAAGGCGGGCAGCTCTCCTACGAGCAGTACTTC.

The rearrangement joins TRBV3-1 (or the pseudogene TRBV3-2) to TRBJ2-7; 8 positions agree with TRBD1. This CDR3 region has 15 residues. The V and J ends lost 4 bases and 8 bases, in that order; junction bases with no gene match: 13. Germline CDR1 reads LGHDT; CDR2 reads YNNKEL (reference sequence). CDR3: CASSPKTGAAVQQYF. The CDR3 DNA is TGTGCCAGCAGCCCCAAGACAGGGGCGGCTGTCCAGCAGTACTTC.

The rearrangement joins TRBV5-1 to TRBJ1-4; D remains unclear. V lost 5 bases to trimming and J lost 0 bases, with 14 bases between them. The V gene's germline CDR1 is SGHRS and CDR2 YFSETQ. The CDR3 totals 16 residues. CDR3: CASSPGDRATNEKLFF. CDR3 DNA sequence: TGCGCCAGCAGTCCCGGGGATAGAGCAACTAATGAAAAACTGTTTTTT.

This rearrangement joins TRBV9 to TRBJ2-2; 8 bases agree with TRBD1. The germline gives CDR1 SGDLS, CDR2 YYNGEE. The trim removed 4 bases at V and 5 bases at J, leaving 7 bases unmatched. The CDR3 consists of 15 residues. The CDR3 protein is CASSSPRQGTGELFF. CDR3 nucleotide sequence: TGTGCCAGCAGCTCCCCTCGACAGGGGACCGGGGAGCTGTTTTTT.

The V and J genes are TRBV6-5 and TRBJ2-3; no definite D call. Germline loops: CDR1 MNHEY, CDR2 SVGAGI. V shed 7 bases and J shed 0 bases, with 5 bases lying between them. This CDR3 region has 12 residues. The CDR3 reads CASTVSTDTQYF. Here the CDR3 DNA reads TGTGCCAGCACCGTTAGCACAGATACGCAGTATTTT.

This rearrangement joins TRBV6-5 to TRBJ2-7, with 7 nucleotides matching TRBD1. The germline V gene has CDR1 MNHEY and CDR2 SVGAGI. After removal of 7 bases from V and 7 bases from J, the junction contained 4 bases not matched to a gene. CDR3 size: 11 residues. The CDR3 DNA sequence: TGTGCCAGCAAGGGGGCAGGGGAGCAGTACTTC. Translated, it gives CASKGAGEQYF.

The gene calls are TRBV19 and TRBJ2-7; possibly TRBD2 for D (6 bases). The CDR3 has 15 residues. Germline V gives CDR1 LNHDA, CDR2 SQIVND (reference sequence). The V gene lost 4 bases and the J gene lost 2 bases, with 15 bases spanning the gap. The CDR3 DNA follows: TGTGCCAGTAGTACTGCCGGGGGAAGGACCTACGAGCAGTACTTC. Translation gives CASSTAGGRTYEQYF.

This clone was seen a single time. The genes are TRBV24-1 and TRBJ1-1; 8 bases align to TRBD1. CDR1 and CDR2 (germline): KGHDR, SFDVKD. CDR3 length equals 15 residues. Germline trimming cut 7 bases from V and 2 bases from J; bases unmatched to any gene: 8. CDR3 coding DNA: TGTGCCACCAGAGACCTCAGGGGGCCAAACACTGAAGCTTTCTTT. Residues: CATRDLRGPNTEAFF.

The CDR3: CASSPRDRQNTEAFF. Written as DNA, the CDR3 is TGTGCCAGCTCACCAAGGGACAGACAAAACACTGAAGCTTTCTTT. The chain links TRBV18 to TRBJ1-1; 7 bases align to TRBD1. Germline V gene data show CDR1 as KGHSH and CDR2 as LQKENI. V trimming: 2 bases; J trimming: 2 bases; junction bases outside the gene matches: 5. This CDR3 region has 15 residues.

V is TRBV3-1 (or the pseudogene TRBV3-2) and J is TRBJ2-5, with 9 nucleotides matching TRBD2. Trimming took 0 bases from V and 5 from J; bases not matched to a gene: 7. This CDR3 has 16 amino acids. CDR1 and CDR2 (germline): LGHDT, YNNKEL (reference sequence). In nucleotides, the CDR3 is TGTGCCAGCAGCCAAGAGGCAGCGGGGGGCCGCGAGACCCAGTACTTC. It specifies CASSQEAAGGRETQYF.

This clone appeared once. The chain recombines TRBV7-3 with TRBJ2-2; possibly TRBD2 for D (5 bases). The CDR3 loop spans 14 amino acids. The germline V and J ends were trimmed by 3 bases and 4 bases, with 9 bases remaining between them. Per the germline V gene, CDR1 is SGHTA and CDR2 is FQGTGA. CDR3 residues: CASSLDGSTGELFF. The DNA of the CDR3 is TGTGCCAGCAGCTTGGATGGGAGCACCGGGGAGCTGTTTTTT.

This clone was recorded only once. This rearrangement joins TRBV5-6 to TRBJ1-4; 10 positions agree with TRBD1. Trimming at V came to 2 bases and at J to 5 bases, leaving 6 bases not matched to a gene. The CDR3 consists of 16 residues. Germline V lookup: CDR1 SGHDT, CDR2 YYEEEE. This chain's CDR3 is CASSFGTGAQNEKLFF. In DNA, the CDR3 is TGTGCCAGCAGCTTCGGGACAGGGGCCCAGAATGAAAAACTGTTTTTT.

This chain links TRBV7-9 with TRBJ2-3; D is possibly TRBD2 (5 bases). V shed 3 bases and J shed 13 bases, with 17 bases lying between them. This CDR3 is 13 amino acids long. Looked up from germline, CDR1 is SEHNR and CDR2 is FQNEAQ (reference sequence). The CDR3 loop reads CASSFIEGAEEYF. The CDR3 bases are TGTGCCAGCAGCTTCATCGAAGGAGCGGAGGAGTATTTT.

The V gene is TRBV15, the J gene TRBJ1-6, with unresolved D. The CDR3 has 14 amino acids. The germline gives CDR1 LNHNV, CDR2 YYDKDF (reference sequence). The V end was cut by 1 base, the J end by 10 bases, with 11 bases between. The CDR3 coding sequence is TGTGCCACCAGCAGAGCCGGCGGAGAATCACCCCTCCACTTT. This translates into CATSRAGGESPLHF.

This clone showed up many times. This rearrangement joins TRBV5-1 to TRBJ2-1, with 10 bases identical to TRBD2. The V segment lost 5 bases and the J segment 5 bases; nucleotides outside the gene matches: 4. This CDR3 contains 14 residues. Germline CDR1 is SGHRS and CDR2 is YFSETQ. The CDR3 bases are TGCGCCAGCAGACGTCTAGCGGGGGACAATGAGCAGTTCTTC. Translation gives CASRRLAGDNEQFF.

This clone occurred once. The genes are TRBV5-1 and TRBJ1-2; the match to TRBD1 covers 7 bases. Trimming removed 3 bases from V and 7 bases from J; junction bases left unmatched: 9. There are 14 residues in the CDR3. Germline V gene sequence: CDR1 SGHRS, CDR2 YFSETQ. The CDR3 DNA follows: TGCGCCAGCAGCTACGAAACAGGGGTCCCTGGCTACACCTTC. Amino acids: CASSYETGVPGYTF.

The rearrangement uses TRBV24-1 and TRBJ2-1, with TRBD2 matching over 8 bases. Germline assignment: CDR1 KGHDR and CDR2 SFDVKD. The CDR3 runs 20 residues. The V and J ends lost 4 bases and 0 bases, in that order; junction bases with no gene match: 16. CDR3 nucleotides: TGTGCCACCAGTGACCCTGGGGGAAGCGGGGGTTCCAGCTCCTACAATGAGCAGTTCTTC. It is translated as CATSDPGGSGGSSSYNEQFF.

This rearrangement joins TRBV7-9 to TRBJ2-1, with D possibly matching TRBD1 (5 bases). With 4 bases removed from V and 5 bases from J, the gap between germline ends came to 9 bases. This CDR3 comprises 13 residues. Germline CDR1 and CDR2: SEHNR and FQNEAQ (reference sequence). The CDR3 DNA is TGTGCCAGCAGCTACCAGGGAAACAATGAGCAGTTCTTC. It encodes CASSYQGNNEQFF.

The chain is built from TRBV27 and TRBJ2-3; TRBD2 matches 9 bases. The germline CDR1 and CDR2 sequences are MNHEY and SMNVEV (reference sequence). The CDR3 runs 14 residues. Trimming removed 7 bases from V and 4 bases from J; junction bases left unmatched: 6. CDR3 in DNA: TGTGCCAGCACCAATCAGCGGGGGGCAGATACGCAGTATTTT. This sequence encodes CASTNQRGADTQYF.

The V and J genes are TRBV5-1 and TRBJ2-3, with TRBD2 identical over 13 bases. Germline CDR1 is SGHRS and CDR2 is YFSETQ. This CDR3 is built from 17 residues. V lost 0 bases and J lost 0; bases outside the gene matches: 1. CDR3 coding DNA: TGCGCCAGCAGCTTGGAGGGACTAGCGGGGAGCACAGATACGCAGTATTTT. Its translation is CASSLEGLAGSTDTQYF. The full variable domain, its missing parts supplied by reference TRBV5-1 and TRBJ2-3, is KAGVTQTPRYLIKTRGQQVTLSCSPISGHRSVSWYQQTPGQGLQFLFEYFSETQRNKGNFPGRFSGRQFSNSRSEMNVSTLELGDSALYLCASSLEGLAGSTDTQYFGPGTRLTVL.

This clone was detected once. The J gene is TRBJ1-2, the V gene TRBV6-5; TRBD1 is a possible D gene (5 bases). Germline V gene data show CDR1 as MNHEY and CDR2 as SVGAGI. Trimming removed 11 bases from V and 4 bases from J, with 17 bases in between. The CDR3 runs 13 residues. The CDR3 nucleotides read TGTGCCGTCAAGGGGATATTGGGCTATGGCTACACCTTC. Translated: CAVKGILGYGYTF.